These 8 T cell receptor beta chains were sequenced from one sample in a study of cytomegalovirus exposure and HLA in healthy donors. The PCR was carried out with 60 Vbeta primers and 13 Jbeta primers. TCRdb keeps only in-frame clones here, not all; method: immunoSEQ multiplex PCR. Of 80,000 to 100,000 clones listed, more than 60% are singletons. Input material: PBMCs. The receptors stem from a man aged 50-60 years in good health and CMV-seronegative.

A few counts support this clone. The chain employs TRBV6-5 and TRBJ1-1; D not resolved. Germline V lookup: CDR1 MNHEY, CDR2 SVGAGI. Deletions cut 2 bases from V and 1 base from J, with 11 bases between. This CDR3 contains 15 residues. The CDR3 DNA sequence: TGTGCCAGCAGTTACGGTAGAGACTGGAACACTGAAGCTTTCTTT. The encoded protein is CASSYGRDWNTEAFF.

The rearrangement links TRBV19 to TRBJ1-5; the D is unclear. The CDR3 runs 14 residues. Germline V gene data show CDR1 as LNHDA and CDR2 as SQIVND (reference sequence). V was pared by 3 bases and J by 1 base, with 7 bases between. CDR3 loop: CASSIAGSNQPQHF. The CDR3 nucleotides are TGTGCCAGTAGTATCGCGGGGAGCAATCAGCCCCAGCATTTT.

V is TRBV28 and J is TRBJ2-2; TRBD1 agrees at 7 bases. In germline, CDR1 is MDHEN, CDR2 SYDVKM. The CDR3 sequence is 16 residues long. With V trimmed by 9 bases and J by 0 bases, 10 bases remained unmatched. DNA for the CDR3: TGTGCCAGTTACTTTCAGGGACAGCCGAACACCGGGGAGCTGTTTTTT. Translation: CASYFQGQPNTGELFF.

There are a few counts of this clone. This sequence joins TRBV7-2 and TRBJ1-4; D unresolved. Germline CDR1 is SGHTA and CDR2 is FQGNSA. The CDR3 is 14 amino acids. Trimming removed 0 bases at V and 5 bases at J, with 7 bases between. The CDR3 loop is CASSLARPNEKLFF. DNA of the CDR3: TGTGCCAGCAGCTTAGCGCGCCCCAATGAAAAACTGTTTTTT.

The chain couples TRBV6-5 to TRBJ1-1; no clear D. There are 14 residues in the CDR3. The V gene's germline CDR1 is MNHEY and CDR2 SVGAGI. Between the trimmed V and J ends, which lost 2 bases and 0 bases, there was a span of 7 bases. In DNA form, the CDR3 reads TGTGCCAGCAGTTACGTGGGCCTGAACACTGAAGCTTTCTTT. It encodes CASSYVGLNTEAFF.

The genes are TRBV6-4 and TRBJ2-1, with D tentatively TRBD2 (6 bases). The CDR3 is 15 amino acids. V lost 5 bases to trimming and J lost 8 bases, with 19 bases between them. In germline, CDR1 is MRHNA, CDR2 SNTAGT. CDR3 coding DNA: TGTGCCAGCAGTTTGGTCCCGGGACTTCCGGATGAGCAGTTCTTC. Its protein product is CASSLVPGLPDEQFF.

CDR3 DNA sequence: TGTGCCAGCAGCGCCCTGGGTTTAGGTCTAGCGGGAGTTCCCCCCGGATACAATGAGCAGTTCTTC. This translates into CASSALGLGLAGVPPGYNEQFF. The genes are TRBV9 and TRBJ2-1, with 10 bases matching TRBD2. V was pared by 3 bases and J by 4 bases, with 25 bases of the junction left unmatched. CDR1 is SGDLS and CDR2 is YYNGEE in the germline V gene. The CDR3 totals 22 residues.

This clone was detected a few times. The V gene is TRBV14, the J gene TRBJ2-7; 10 nucleotides align to TRBD1. The CDR3 sequence is 16 residues long. Germline CDR1 SGHDN, CDR2 FVKESK. Trimming cost V 2 bases and J 2 bases; bases outside gene matches: 6. CDR3 loop: CASSQLPGTGAYEQYF. The CDR3 DNA reads as TGTGCCAGCAGCCAACTACCCGGGACAGGGGCCTACGAGCAGTACTTC.